This T cell receptor beta chain appears in the sequencing data of a study of OX40 agonist ivuxolimab in advanced cancers. Study-wide context: In this cohort, patients received ivuxolimab, an agonistic anti-OX40 (CD134) antibody.

Study results and limitations: Some patients without response likewise showed low normalized clonal expansion. Dose levels from 0.1 to 3.0 mg/kg saw CD4+ and CD8+ blood T cells expand clonally by week 6. Partial responders treated at 0.1-3.0 mg/kg exhibited clonal expansion among the lowest measured.

Method: immunoSEQ multiplex PCR; TCRdb's copy keeps in-frame clones and lacks some. The sample lists some 64,000 clones; approximately 83% were seen once. This clone was seen only once. Its antigen is as yet unknown. The receptor was isolated from an adult with an advanced solid tumor such as melanoma, head and neck, liver or kidney cancer. The material sequenced was CD4+ or CD8+ T cells sorted from blood, taken in a trial of the OX40 agonist ivuxolimab.

The CDR3 nucleotides read TGTGCCAGCAGCCCCGCCGGACAGGGGGTAAGGTACTTC. It is translated as CASSPAGQGVRYF. The chain employs TRBV6-5 and TRBJ2-7, with 10 nucleotides matching TRBD1. The length of the CDR3 is 13 residues. The germline V gene encodes CDR1 MNHEY and CDR2 SVGAGI. With 6 bases clipped from V and 12 bases from J, the junction kept 11 bases outside the gene matches.